One and the same sample provided the 27 T cell receptor beta chains below, sequenced in a study of OX40 agonist ivuxolimab in advanced cancers. TCRdb's table, derived via immunoSEQ multiplex PCR, lists solely in-frame clones and lacks some. The sample has tens of thousands of clones; about 81% are singletons. This specimen consisted of CD4+ or CD8+ T cells sorted from blood, obtained in a trial of the OX40 agonist ivuxolimab. These receptors were collected from an adult with an advanced solid tumor such as melanoma, head and neck, liver or kidney cancer.

J is TRBJ2-3 and V is TRBV4-1; D not resolved. V lost 7 bases, J lost 0 bases, and 14 bases lay in between. CDR3 length equals 15 residues. Germline lookup yields CDR1 MGHRA and CDR2 YSYEKL. The CDR3, as DNA: TGCGCCAGCACCCTCGCCGTTCGAAGCACAGATACGCAGTATTTT. Translation gives CASTLAVRSTDTQYF.

In this sample, this clone turned up a few times. V usage is TRBV2 and J usage is TRBJ1-4; 8 nucleotides agree with TRBD1. The germline V gene encodes CDR1 SNHLY and CDR2 FYNNEI. Trimming at V came to 9 bases and at J to 5 bases, leaving 5 bases not matched to a gene. CDR3 size: 13 residues. The CDR3 sequence is CASTGQENEKLFF. As DNA, the CDR3 is TGTGCCAGTACGGGACAGGAAAATGAAAAACTGTTTTTT.

The chain is built from TRBV27 and TRBJ1-6, with D possibly TRBD1 on 5 matching bases. Germline CDR1 is MNHEY and CDR2 is SMNVEV (reference sequence). Trimming pared 8 bases from V and 2 bases from J, leaving 13 bases between. This CDR3 is built from 15 residues. As DNA, the CDR3 is TGTGCCAGCCTCGACAAGGGGACCTATAATTCACCCCTCCACTTT. Encoded protein: CASLDKGTYNSPLHF.

This clone was observed a single time. The rearrangement uses TRBV29-1 and TRBJ2-2; D remains ambiguous. The CDR3 is 15 residues long. Trimming removed 6 bases from V and 1 base from J, with 15 bases in between. Germline CDR1 SQVTM, CDR2 ANQGSEA. The CDR3 DNA reads as TGCAGCGTCTCCCGAAGAGGAGTGAACACCGGGGAGCTGTTTTTT. Its protein product is CSVSRRGVNTGELFF.

Turning to this clone: The junction departs from germline at one end; a sequencing error may be responsible. CDR3 loop: CASNLAGGYTEAFF. The CDR3 bases are TGTGCCAGCAACTTAGCGGGGGGGTATACTGAAGCTTTCTTT. This chain uses TRBV7-2 with TRBJ1-1; possible D gene TRBD1, 5 bases. Germline CDR1 and CDR2: SGHTA and FQGNSA. This CDR3 comprises 14 residues.

The rearrangement uses TRBV7-2 and TRBJ1-2; 10 bases are a match to TRBD1. This CDR3 region has 16 residues. CDR1 is SGHTA, CDR2 FQGNSA, per germline. The trim removed 1 base at V and 4 bases at J, leaving 6 bases unmatched. The CDR3 loop is CASSLDSGTGAYGYTF. The CDR3 region has the DNA TGTGCCAGCAGCTTAGATTCCGGGACAGGGGCCTATGGCTACACCTTC. The variable domain in full, completed from reference TRBV7-2 and TRBJ1-2, reads GAGVSQSPSNKVTEKGKDVELRCDPISGHTALYWYRQSLGQGLEFLIYFQGNSAPDKSGLPSDRFSAERTGGSVSTLTIQRTQQEDSAVYLCASSLDSGTGAYGYTFGSGTRLTVV.

V usage is TRBV6-6 and J usage is TRBJ1-1; 7 bases are shared with TRBD1. The V segment lost 4 bases and the J segment 3 bases; nucleotides outside the gene matches: 2. Germline V lookup: CDR1 MNHNY, CDR2 SVGAGI (reference sequence). The CDR3 has 13 residues. The CDR3 sequence: CASSSDRDTEAFF. CDR3 nucleotide sequence: TGTGCCAGCAGTTCCGACAGGGACACTGAAGCTTTCTTT.

The gene calls are TRBV19 and TRBJ2-1, with TRBD2 matching 11 bases. V shed 3 bases and J 9 bases; nucleotides not matched to a gene: 4. The germline CDR1 and CDR2 sequences are LNHDA and SQIVND (reference sequence). The CDR3 has 14 residues. The DNA for the CDR3 is TGTGCCAGTAGTATCGTGCTAGCGGGAGGTGAGCAGTTCTTC. It translates to CASSIVLAGGEQFF.

The J gene is TRBJ2-5, the V gene TRBV7-2, with TRBD2 matching 7 bases. V shed 2 bases, J shed 5 bases, and the junction held 5 bases outside the gene matches. Per the germline V gene, CDR1 is SGHTA and CDR2 is FQGNSA. The CDR3 loop spans 14 amino acids. The CDR3 here is CASSLRAGDETQYF. The CDR3 DNA is TGTGCCAGCAGCTTAAGGGCGGGAGATGAGACCCAGTACTTC.

The chain couples TRBV19 to TRBJ2-7; TRBD1 matches 10 bases. The CDR3 covers 14 residues. Losses at the gene ends were 4 bases for V and 3 bases for J; bases not matched to a gene: 3. From germline, CDR1 is LNHDA and CDR2 SQIVND (reference sequence). CDR3 in amino acids: CASSTGQGVYEQYF. For the CDR3, the DNA is TGTGCCAGTAGTACTGGACAGGGGGTCTACGAGCAGTACTTC.

The chain links TRBV7-9 to TRBJ2-7, with D perhaps TRBD2 (5 bases). Per germline, CDR1 SEHNR and CDR2 FQNEAQ (reference sequence). Trimming left V 0 bases short and J 7 bases short, with 13 bases between. This CDR3 has 14 amino acids. The CDR3 sequence: CASSLASGGLEQYF. CDR3 sequence (DNA): TGTGCCAGCAGCTTAGCATCGGGCGGGTTAGAGCAGTACTTC. Combining the CDR3 with reference TRBV7-9 and TRBJ2-7 gives the whole variable domain DTGVSQNPRHKITKRGQNVTFRCDPISEHNRLYWYRQTLGQGPEFLTYFQNEAQLEKSRLLSDRFSAERPKGSFSTLEIQRTEQGDSAMYLCASSLASGGLEQYFGPGTRLTVT.

This chain joins TRBV5-1 and TRBJ1-1, with TRBD1 as a possible D gene (6 bases). The V gene lost 4 bases and the J gene lost 5 bases, with 12 bases spanning the gap. The CDR3 is made up of 13 amino acids. Germline-derived CDR1 and CDR2 are SGHRS and YFSETQ. This CDR3 is CASSQGHGTEAFF. CDR3 nucleotide sequence: TGCGCCAGCAGCCAGGGACACGGAACTGAAGCTTTCTTT.

The V and J genes are TRBV19 and TRBJ2-1; 9 nucleotides align to TRBD1. Germline trimming cut 2 bases from V and 5 bases from J; bases unmatched to any gene: 10. The CDR3 is 17 amino acids. CDR1 and CDR2 from the germline V gene are LNHDA and SQIVND (reference sequence). The CDR3 is CASSILLGQGVNNEQFF. The CDR3 region has the DNA TGTGCCAGTAGTATATTGCTGGGACAGGGAGTTAACAATGAGCAGTTCTTC.

The chain recombines TRBV6-5 with TRBJ2-1, with D possibly being TRBD2 (7 bases). CDR3 size: 16 residues. CDR1 MNHEY and CDR2 SVGAGI come from the germline V gene. V was cut by 2 bases and J by 9 bases, with 20 bases left in between. CDR3 DNA: TGTGCCAGCAGTTACGGAGTCGGGGGGACAAGGGGTGAGCAGTTCTTC. It encodes CASSYGVGGTRGEQFF.

About this clone: This CDR3 is also generated by other DNA sequences in the sample. The genes are TRBV29-1 and TRBJ2-3; D is ambiguous. Trimming shortened V by 6 bases and J by 2 bases, and 3 bases separated the two germline ends. CDR1 SQVTM and CDR2 ANQGSEA come from the germline V gene. The CDR3 extends over 10 amino acids. The CDR3 DNA reads as TGCAGCGTCGACACAGATACGCAGTATTTT. This gives the protein CSVDTDTQYF.

In its sample, this clone was seen once. The V call is TRBV2, the J call TRBJ2-1, with 11 positions matching TRBD1. The length of the CDR3 is 14 residues. Per germline, CDR1 SNHLY and CDR2 FYNNEI. Trimming at V came to 7 bases and at J to 7 bases, leaving 6 bases not matched to a gene. The DNA for the CDR3 is TGTGCCAGCAAGGACAGGGGGCGCAGAAATGAGCAGTTCTTC. Encoded protein: CASKDRGRRNEQFF.

The gene calls are TRBV7-2 and TRBJ1-4; 10 bases are a match to TRBD1. Germline values: CDR1 SGHTA, CDR2 FQGNSA. After removal of 4 bases from V and 0 bases from J, the junction contained 2 bases not matched to a gene. The CDR3 is made up of 16 amino acids. This CDR3 reads CASSWTGGATNEKLFF. The CDR3, as DNA: TGTGCCAGCAGCTGGACAGGGGGAGCAACTAATGAAAAACTGTTTTTT.

This rearrangement joins TRBV7-9 to TRBJ2-7; D is tentatively TRBD1 or TRBD2 (6 bases each). The CDR3 sequence is 14 residues long. The V end was cut by 0 bases, the J end by 5 bases, with 11 bases between. Germline V CDR1 and CDR2: SEHNR, FQNEAQ (reference sequence). CDR3 protein: CASSLALGGHEQYF. The CDR3 coding sequence is TGTGCCAGCAGCTTAGCGTTGGGGGGCCACGAGCAGTACTTC.

V is TRBV6-1 and J is TRBJ1-4; D ambiguous. CDR1 MNHNS and CDR2 SASEGT come from the germline V gene. The CDR3 totals 15 residues. The V end lost 7 bases, the J end lost 0 bases, and 12 bases lay between the germline ends. CDR3 amino acids: CASTRGLTTNEKLFF. Here the CDR3 DNA reads TGTGCCAGCACGCGAGGATTAACAACTAATGAAAAACTGTTTTTT.

The chain is built from TRBV5-6 and TRBJ2-7, with 10 nucleotides matching TRBD2. The CDR3 covers 14 residues. Germline V gene sequence: CDR1 SGHDT, CDR2 YYEEEE. Trimming removed 4 bases from V and 6 bases from J; junction bases left unmatched: 7. The CDR3 spells CASSLPGLASEQYF. Written as DNA, the CDR3 is TGTGCCAGCAGCCTGCCGGGACTAGCGTCCGAGCAGTACTTC.

V is TRBV18 and J is TRBJ2-1; possible D gene TRBD2, 5 bases. Trimming pared 4 bases from V and 0 bases from J, leaving 19 bases between. The CDR3 spans 18 residues. Germline V gives CDR1 KGHSH, CDR2 LQKENI. The CDR3 loop reads CASSLPGSWESSYNEQFF. The CDR3 nucleotides are TGTGCCAGCTCACTTCCCGGTAGTTGGGAGAGCTCCTACAATGAGCAGTTCTTC.

The rearrangement uses TRBV5-1 and TRBJ2-1; TRBD2 aligns across 15 bases. Trimming at V came to 1 base and at J to 7 bases, leaving 3 bases not matched to a gene. This CDR3 has 16 amino acids. Germline-derived CDR1 and CDR2 are SGHRS and YFSETQ. CDR3 nucleotide sequence: TGCGCCAGCAGCTTGAGGACTAGCGGGAGGGTTAATGAGCAGTTCTTC. This gives the protein CASSLRTSGRVNEQFF.

V is TRBV7-9 and J is TRBJ1-1; D might be TRBD1 (6 bases). CDR1 is SEHNR, CDR2 FQNEAQ, per germline (reference sequence). CDR3 length: 15 amino acids. V was trimmed by 1 base and J by 7 bases, leaving 16 bases between them. The CDR3: CASSLGFAGGDEAFF. CDR3 bases: TGTGCCAGCAGCTTAGGTTTTGCGGGGGGCGATGAAGCTTTCTTT.

The V and J genes are TRBV4-3 and TRBJ2-3; D may be TRBD2 (6 bases). Trimming left V 1 base short and J 0 bases short, with 11 bases between. This CDR3 region has 16 residues. CDR1 and CDR2 (germline): LGHNA, YSLEER. CDR3 sequence reads: CASSQVWGLSTDTQYF. CDR3 in DNA: TGCGCCAGCAGCCAAGTGTGGGGACTCAGCACAGATACGCAGTATTTT.

This clone was counted between two and nine times. This chain uses TRBV19 with TRBJ1-3; 8 bases are a match to TRBD1. The junction had 12 bases not matched to a gene; V was cut back by 7 bases and J by 4 bases. The CDR3 consists of 16 residues. The germline CDR1 and CDR2 sequences are LNHDA and SQIVND (reference sequence). The DNA of the CDR3 is TGTGCCAGTACCCCCGTTCAGGGGGCGCGGGGAAACACCATATATTTT. Translation gives CASTPVQGARGNTIYF.

This clone has at least ten counts. This rearrangement joins TRBV7-9 to TRBJ2-4; 8 positions match TRBD2. J lost 10 bases, V lost 1 base, and 3 bases had no gene match. The CDR3 spans 13 residues. Germline CDR1 reads SEHNR; CDR2 reads FQNEAQ (reference sequence). The CDR3 region is CASSLVGLDIQYF. The CDR3 bases are TGTGCCAGCAGCTTAGTGGGACTAGATATTCAGTACTTC.

The V call is TRBV7-9, the J call TRBJ2-3, with 9 bases identical to TRBD1. Trimming at V came to 4 bases and at J to 4 bases, leaving 6 bases not matched to a gene. Germline values: CDR1 SEHNR, CDR2 FQNEAQ (reference sequence). The CDR3 sequence is 15 residues long. CDR3 nucleotides: TGTGCCAGCAGCTCCGACAGGGGGGTGGCAGATACGCAGTATTTT. Translating it yields CASSSDRGVADTQYF.